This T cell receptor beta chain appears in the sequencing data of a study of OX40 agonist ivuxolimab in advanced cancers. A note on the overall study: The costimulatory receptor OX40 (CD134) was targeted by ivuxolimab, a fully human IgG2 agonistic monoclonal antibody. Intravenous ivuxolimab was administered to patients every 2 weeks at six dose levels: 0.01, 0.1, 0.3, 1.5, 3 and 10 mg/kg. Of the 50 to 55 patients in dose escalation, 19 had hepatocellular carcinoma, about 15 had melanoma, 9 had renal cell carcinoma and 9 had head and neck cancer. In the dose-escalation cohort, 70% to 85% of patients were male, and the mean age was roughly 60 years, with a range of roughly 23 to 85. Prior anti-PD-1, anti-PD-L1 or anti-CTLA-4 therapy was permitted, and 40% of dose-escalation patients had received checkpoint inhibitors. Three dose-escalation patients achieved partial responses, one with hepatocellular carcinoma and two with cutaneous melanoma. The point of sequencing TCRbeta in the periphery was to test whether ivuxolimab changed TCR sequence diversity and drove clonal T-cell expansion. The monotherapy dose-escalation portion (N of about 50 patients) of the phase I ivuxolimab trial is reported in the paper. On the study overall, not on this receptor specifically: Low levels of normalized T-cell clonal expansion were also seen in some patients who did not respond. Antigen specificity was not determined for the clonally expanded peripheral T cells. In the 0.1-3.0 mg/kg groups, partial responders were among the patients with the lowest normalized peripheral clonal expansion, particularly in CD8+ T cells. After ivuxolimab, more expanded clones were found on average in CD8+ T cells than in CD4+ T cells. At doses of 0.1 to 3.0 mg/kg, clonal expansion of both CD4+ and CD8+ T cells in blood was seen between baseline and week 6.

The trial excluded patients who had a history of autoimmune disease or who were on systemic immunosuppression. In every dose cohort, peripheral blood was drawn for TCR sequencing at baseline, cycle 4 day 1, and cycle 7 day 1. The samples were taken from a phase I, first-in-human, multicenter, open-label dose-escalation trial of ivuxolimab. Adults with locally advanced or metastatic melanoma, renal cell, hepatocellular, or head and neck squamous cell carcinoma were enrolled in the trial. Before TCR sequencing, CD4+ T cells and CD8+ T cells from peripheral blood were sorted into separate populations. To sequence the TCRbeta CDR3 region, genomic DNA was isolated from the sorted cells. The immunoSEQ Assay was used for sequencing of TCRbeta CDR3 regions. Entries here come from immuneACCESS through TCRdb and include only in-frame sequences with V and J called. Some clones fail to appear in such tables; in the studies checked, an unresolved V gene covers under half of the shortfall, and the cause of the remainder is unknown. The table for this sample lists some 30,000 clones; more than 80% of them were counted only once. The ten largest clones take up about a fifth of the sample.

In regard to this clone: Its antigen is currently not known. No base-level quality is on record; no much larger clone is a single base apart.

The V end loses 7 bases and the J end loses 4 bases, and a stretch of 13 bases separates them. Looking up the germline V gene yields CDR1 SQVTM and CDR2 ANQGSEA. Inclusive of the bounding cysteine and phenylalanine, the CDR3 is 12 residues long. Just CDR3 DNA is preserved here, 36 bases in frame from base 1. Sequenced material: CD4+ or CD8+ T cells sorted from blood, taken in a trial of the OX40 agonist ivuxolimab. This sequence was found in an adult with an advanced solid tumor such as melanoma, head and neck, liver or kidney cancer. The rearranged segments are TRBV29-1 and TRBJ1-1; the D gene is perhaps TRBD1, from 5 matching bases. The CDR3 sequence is CSAEGFTTEAFF. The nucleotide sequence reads TGCAGCGCCGAGGGGTTTACCACTGAAGCTTTCTTT.